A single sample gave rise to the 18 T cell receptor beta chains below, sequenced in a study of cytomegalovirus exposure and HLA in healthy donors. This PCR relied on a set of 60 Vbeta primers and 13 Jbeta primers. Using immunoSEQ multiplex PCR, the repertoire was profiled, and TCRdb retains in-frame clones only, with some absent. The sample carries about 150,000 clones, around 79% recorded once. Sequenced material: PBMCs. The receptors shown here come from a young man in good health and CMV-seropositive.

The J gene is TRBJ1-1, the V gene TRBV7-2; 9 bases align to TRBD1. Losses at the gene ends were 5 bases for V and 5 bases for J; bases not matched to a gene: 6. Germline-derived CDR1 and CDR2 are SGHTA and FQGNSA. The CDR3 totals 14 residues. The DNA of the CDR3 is TGTGCCAGCAGCCTACAGGGGGCGACTACTGAAGCTTTCTTT. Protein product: CASSLQGATTEAFF.

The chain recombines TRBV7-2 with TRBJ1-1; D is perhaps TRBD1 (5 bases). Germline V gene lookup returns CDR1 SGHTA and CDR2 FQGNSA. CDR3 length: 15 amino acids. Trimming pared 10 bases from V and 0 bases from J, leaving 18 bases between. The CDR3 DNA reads TGTGCCACTTATTGGAGGGGAGGTGTGAACACTGAAGCTTTCTTT. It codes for CATYWRGGVNTEAFF.

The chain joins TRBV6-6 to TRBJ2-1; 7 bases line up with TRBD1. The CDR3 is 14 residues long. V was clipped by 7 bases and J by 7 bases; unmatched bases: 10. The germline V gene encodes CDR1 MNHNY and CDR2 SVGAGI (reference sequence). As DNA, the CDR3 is TGTGCCAGCACGACAGGGAGAATATGGAATGAGCAGTTCTTC. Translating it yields CASTTGRIWNEQFF.

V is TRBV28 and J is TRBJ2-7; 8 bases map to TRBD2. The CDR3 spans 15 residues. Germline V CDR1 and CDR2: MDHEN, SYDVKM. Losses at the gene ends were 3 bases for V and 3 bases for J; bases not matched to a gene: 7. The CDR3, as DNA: TGTGCCAGCAGTTTTATAGCGGGGACACTCTACGAGCAGTACTTC. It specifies CASSFIAGTLYEQYF.

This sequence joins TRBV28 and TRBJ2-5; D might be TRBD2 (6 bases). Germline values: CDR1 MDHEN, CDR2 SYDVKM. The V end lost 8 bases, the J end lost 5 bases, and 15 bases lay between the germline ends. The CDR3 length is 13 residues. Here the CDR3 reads CASQSRGRETQYF. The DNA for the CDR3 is TGTGCCAGCCAATCGCGGGGCCGGGAGACCCAGTACTTC.

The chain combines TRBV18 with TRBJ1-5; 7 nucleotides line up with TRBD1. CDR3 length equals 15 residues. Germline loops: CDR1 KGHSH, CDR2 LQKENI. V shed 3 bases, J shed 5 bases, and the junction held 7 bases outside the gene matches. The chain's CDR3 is CASSPLQGFDQPQHF. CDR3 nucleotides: TGTGCCAGCTCACCGTTACAGGGGTTCGATCAGCCCCAGCATTTT.

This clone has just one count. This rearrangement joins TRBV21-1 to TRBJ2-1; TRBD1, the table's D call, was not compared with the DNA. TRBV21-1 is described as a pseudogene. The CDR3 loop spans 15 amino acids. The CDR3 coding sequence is TGTGCCAGCAGGATAACAGGGGGCGCGAGGAATGAGCAGTTCTTC. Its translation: CASRITGGARNEQFF.

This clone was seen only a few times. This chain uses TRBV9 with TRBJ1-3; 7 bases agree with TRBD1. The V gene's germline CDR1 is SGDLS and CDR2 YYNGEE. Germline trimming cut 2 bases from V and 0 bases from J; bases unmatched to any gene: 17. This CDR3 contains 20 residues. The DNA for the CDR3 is TGTGCCAGCAGCGTCGCCGGGACAGATTATTACACCCTCTCTGGAAACACCATATATTTT. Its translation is CASSVAGTDYYTLSGNTIYF.

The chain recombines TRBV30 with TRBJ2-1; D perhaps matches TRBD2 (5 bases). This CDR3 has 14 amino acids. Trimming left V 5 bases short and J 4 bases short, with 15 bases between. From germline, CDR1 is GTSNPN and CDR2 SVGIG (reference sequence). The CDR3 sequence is CAWEVGGLYNEQFF. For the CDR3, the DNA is TGTGCCTGGGAGGTTGGCGGGTTATACAATGAGCAGTTCTTC.

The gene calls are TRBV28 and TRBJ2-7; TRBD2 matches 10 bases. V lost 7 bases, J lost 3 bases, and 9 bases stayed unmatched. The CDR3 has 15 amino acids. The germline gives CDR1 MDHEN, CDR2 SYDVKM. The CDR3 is CASTWASGSGYEQYF. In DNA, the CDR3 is TGTGCCAGCACCTGGGCTAGCGGGAGTGGCTACGAGCAGTACTTC.

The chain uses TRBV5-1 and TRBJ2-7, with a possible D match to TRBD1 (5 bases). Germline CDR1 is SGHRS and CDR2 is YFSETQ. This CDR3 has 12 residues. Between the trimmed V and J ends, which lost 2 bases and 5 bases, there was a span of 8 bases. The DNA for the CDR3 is TGCGCCAGCAGCTTTCAAGGGGACGAGCAGTACTTC. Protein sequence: CASSFQGDEQYF.

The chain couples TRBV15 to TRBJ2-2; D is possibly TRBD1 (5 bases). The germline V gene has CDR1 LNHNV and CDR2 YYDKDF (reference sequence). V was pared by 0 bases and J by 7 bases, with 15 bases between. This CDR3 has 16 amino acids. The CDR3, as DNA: TGTGCCACCAGCAGAGAACAGCGACAGTGGAGCGGGGAGCTGTTTTTT. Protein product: CATSREQRQWSGELFF.

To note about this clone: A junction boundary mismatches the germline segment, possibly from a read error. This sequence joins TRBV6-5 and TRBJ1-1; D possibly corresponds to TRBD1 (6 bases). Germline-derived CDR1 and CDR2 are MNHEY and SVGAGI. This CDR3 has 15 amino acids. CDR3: CASSTPTGWGTEAFF. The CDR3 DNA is TGTGCCAGCAGTACTCCGACAGGATGGGGCACTGAGGCTTTCTTT.

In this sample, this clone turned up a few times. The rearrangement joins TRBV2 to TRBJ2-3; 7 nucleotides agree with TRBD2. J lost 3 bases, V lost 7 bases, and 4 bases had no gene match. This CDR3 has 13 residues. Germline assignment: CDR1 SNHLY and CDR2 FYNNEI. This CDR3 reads CASIAGKTDTQYF. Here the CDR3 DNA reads TGTGCCAGCATAGCGGGTAAAACAGATACGCAGTATTTT.

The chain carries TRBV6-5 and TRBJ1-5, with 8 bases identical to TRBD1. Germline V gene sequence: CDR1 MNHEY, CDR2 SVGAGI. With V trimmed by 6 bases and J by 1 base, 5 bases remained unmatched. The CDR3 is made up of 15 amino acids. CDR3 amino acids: CASSKQGESNQPQHF. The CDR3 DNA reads TGTGCCAGCAGCAAACAGGGGGAAAGCAATCAGCCCCAGCATTTT.

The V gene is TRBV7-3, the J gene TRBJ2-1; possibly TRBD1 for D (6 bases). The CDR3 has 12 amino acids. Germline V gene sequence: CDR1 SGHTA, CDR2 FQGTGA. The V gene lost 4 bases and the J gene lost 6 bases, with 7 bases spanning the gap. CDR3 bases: TGTGCCAGCAGCTCGACAGGCAATGAGCAGTTCTTC. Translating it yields CASSSTGNEQFF.

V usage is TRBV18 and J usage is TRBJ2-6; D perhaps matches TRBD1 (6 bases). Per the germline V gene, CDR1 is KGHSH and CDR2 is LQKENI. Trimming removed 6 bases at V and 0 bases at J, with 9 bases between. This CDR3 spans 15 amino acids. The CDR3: CASSLQGSGANVLTF. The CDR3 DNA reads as TGTGCCAGCTCCCTACAGGGCTCTGGGGCCAACGTCCTGACTTTC.

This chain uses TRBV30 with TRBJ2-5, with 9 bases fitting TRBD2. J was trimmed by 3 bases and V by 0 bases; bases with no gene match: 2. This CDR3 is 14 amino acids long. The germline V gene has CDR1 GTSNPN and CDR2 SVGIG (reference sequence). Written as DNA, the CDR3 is TGTGCCTGGAGTGTCGCTAGCGGGGAAGAGACCCAGTACTTC. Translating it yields CAWSVASGEETQYF.